This T cell receptor (beta chain) was sequenced in a study of T-cell memory formation after mild COVID-19. From the 5' RACE reads, TCRdb called clonotypes with MiXCR, one entry per CDR3 protein. The table records around 53,000 distinct CDR3 sequences, over 9% of them present only once. The ends were cut back, 2 bases at V and 8 bases at J, with 19 bases in the middle. This CDR3 contains 16 residues. Germline CDR1 and CDR2: SGHVS and FNYEAQ. This clonotype occurred many times. This TCR was sampled from a man in his late teens or twenties who had mild COVID-19 (a few samples of this study predate the infection). Cell type and time point are not known. The chain has TRBV7-6 and TRBJ2-1; D unclear. What was sequenced was PBMCs or a T cell subset sorted from them (not recorded which). The CDR3 sequence: CASSLLPSSVPHEQFF. The CDR3 bases are TGTGCCAGCAGCTTACTCCCCTCGTCGGTCCCCCATGAGCAGTTCTTC.